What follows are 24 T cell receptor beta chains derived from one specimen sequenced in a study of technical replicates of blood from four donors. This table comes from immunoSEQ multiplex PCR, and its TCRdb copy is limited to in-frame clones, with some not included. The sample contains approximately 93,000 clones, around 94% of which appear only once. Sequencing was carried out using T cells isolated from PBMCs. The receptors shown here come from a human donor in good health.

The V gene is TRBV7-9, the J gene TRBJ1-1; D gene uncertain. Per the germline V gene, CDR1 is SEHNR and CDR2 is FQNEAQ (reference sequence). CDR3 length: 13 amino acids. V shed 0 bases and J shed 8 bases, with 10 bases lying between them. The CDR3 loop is CASSLAGSPEAFF. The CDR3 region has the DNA TGTGCCAGCAGCTTAGCGGGCAGCCCAGAAGCTTTCTTT.

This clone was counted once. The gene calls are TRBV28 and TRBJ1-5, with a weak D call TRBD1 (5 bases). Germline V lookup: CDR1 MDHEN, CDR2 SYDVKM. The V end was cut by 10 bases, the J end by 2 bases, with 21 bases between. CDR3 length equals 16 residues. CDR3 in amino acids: CAIHRTTKKGNQPQHF. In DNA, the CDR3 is TGTGCCATCCACCGGACAACCAAAAAGGGCAATCAGCCCCAGCATTTT.

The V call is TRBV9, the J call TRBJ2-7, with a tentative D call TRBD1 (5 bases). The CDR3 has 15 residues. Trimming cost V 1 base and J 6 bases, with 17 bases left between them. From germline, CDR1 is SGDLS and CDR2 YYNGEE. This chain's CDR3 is CASSVKSQGRSEQYF. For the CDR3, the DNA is TGTGCCAGCAGCGTAAAGTCGCAGGGAAGAAGCGAGCAGTACTTC. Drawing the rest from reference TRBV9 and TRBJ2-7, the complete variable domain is DSGVTQTPKHLITATGQRVTLRCSPRSGDLSVYWYQQSLDQGLQFLIQYYNGEERAKGNILERFSAQQFPDLHSELNLSSLELGDSALYFCASSVKSQGRSEQYFGPGTRLTVT.

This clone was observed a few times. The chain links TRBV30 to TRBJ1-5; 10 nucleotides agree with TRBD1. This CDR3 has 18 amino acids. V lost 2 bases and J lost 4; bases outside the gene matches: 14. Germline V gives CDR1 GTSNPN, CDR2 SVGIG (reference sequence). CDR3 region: CAWSRGDRGPLTNQPQHF. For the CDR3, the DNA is TGTGCCTGGAGTCGGGGTGACAGGGGGCCATTGACTAATCAGCCCCAGCATTTT.

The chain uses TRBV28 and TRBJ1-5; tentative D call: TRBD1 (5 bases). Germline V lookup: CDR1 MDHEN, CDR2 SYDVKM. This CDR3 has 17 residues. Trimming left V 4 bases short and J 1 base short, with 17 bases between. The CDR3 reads CASSSVLGRYSNQPQHF. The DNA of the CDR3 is TGTGCCAGCAGTTCGGTTCTGGGGCGGTACAGCAATCAGCCCCAGCATTTT.

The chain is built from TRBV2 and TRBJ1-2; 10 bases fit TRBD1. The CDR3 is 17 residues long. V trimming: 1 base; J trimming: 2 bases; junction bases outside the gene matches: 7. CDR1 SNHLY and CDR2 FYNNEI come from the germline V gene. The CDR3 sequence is CASSEDLAGQGNYGYTF. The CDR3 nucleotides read TGTGCCAGCAGTGAAGACCTAGCGGGACAGGGGAACTATGGCTACACCTTC.

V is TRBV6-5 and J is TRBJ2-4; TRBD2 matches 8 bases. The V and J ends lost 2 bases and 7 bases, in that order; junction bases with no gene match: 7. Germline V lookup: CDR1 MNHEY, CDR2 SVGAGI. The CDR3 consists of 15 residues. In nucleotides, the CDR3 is TGTGCCAGCAGTTACGGCCCCGGGACTAGGAACATTCAGTACTTC. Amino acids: CASSYGPGTRNIQYF.

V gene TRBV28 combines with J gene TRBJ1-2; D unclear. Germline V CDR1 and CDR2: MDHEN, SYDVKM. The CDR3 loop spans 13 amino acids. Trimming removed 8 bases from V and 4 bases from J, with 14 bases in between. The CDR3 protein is CASVWGGSYGYTF. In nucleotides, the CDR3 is TGTGCCAGCGTTTGGGGAGGCAGCTATGGCTACACCTTC.

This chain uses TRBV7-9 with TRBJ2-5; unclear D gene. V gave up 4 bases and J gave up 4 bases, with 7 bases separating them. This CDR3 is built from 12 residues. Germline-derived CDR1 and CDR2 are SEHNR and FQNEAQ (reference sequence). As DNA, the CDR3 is TGTGCCAGCAGCTCCTTTTCAGAGACCCAGTACTTC. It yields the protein CASSSFSETQYF.

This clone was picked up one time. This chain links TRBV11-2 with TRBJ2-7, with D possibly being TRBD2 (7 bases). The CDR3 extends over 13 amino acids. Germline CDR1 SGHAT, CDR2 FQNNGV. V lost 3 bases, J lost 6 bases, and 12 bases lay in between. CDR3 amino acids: CASSFHREGEQYF. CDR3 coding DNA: TGTGCCAGCAGCTTCCACAGGGAGGGCGAGCAGTACTTC.

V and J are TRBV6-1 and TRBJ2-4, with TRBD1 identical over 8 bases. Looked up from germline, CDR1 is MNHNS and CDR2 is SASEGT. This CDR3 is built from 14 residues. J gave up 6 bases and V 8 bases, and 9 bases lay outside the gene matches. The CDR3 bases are TGTGCCAGCGCCTCCCAGGACAGGGTAAACATTCAGTACTTC. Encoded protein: CASASQDRVNIQYF.

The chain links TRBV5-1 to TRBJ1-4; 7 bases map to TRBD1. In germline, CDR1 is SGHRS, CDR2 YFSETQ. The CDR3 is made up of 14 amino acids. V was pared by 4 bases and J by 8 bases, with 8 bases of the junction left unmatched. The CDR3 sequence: CASSGTGVEEKLFF. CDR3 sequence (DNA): TGCGCCAGCAGCGGAACAGGGGTGGAGGAAAAACTGTTTTTT. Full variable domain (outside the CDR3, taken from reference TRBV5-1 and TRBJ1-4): KAGVTQTPRYLIKTRGQQVTLSCSPISGHRSVSWYQQTPGQGLQFLFEYFSETQRNKGNFPGRFSGRQFSNSRSEMNVSTLELGDSALYLCASSGTGVEEKLFFGSGTQLSVL.

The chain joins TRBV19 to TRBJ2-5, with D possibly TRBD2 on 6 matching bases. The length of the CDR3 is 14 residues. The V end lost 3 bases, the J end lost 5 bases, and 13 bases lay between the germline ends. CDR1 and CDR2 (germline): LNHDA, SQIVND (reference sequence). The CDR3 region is CASSMGREVETQYF. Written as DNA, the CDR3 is TGTGCCAGTAGTATGGGGCGGGAAGTGGAGACCCAGTACTTC.

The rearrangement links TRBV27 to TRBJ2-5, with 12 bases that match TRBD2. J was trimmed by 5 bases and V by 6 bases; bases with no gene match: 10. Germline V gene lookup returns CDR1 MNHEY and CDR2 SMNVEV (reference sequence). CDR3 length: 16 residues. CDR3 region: CASRSTLAGGQETQYF. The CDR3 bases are TGTGCCAGCAGGAGTACTCTAGCGGGGGGGCAGGAGACCCAGTACTTC.

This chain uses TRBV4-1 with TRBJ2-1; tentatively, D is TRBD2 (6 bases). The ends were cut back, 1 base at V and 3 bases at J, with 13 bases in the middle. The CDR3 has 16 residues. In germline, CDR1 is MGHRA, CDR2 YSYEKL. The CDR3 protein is CASSQGDPGLYNEQFF. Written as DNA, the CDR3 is TGCGCCAGCAGCCAAGGAGACCCGGGACTCTACAATGAGCAGTTCTTC.

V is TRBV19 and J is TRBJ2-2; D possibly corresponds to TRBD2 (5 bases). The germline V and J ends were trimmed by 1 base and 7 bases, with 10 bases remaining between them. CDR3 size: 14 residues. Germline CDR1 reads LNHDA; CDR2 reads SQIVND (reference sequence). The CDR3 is CASSIGSVGGELFF. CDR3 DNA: TGTGCCAGTAGTATAGGTAGCGTCGGCGGGGAGCTGTTTTTT.

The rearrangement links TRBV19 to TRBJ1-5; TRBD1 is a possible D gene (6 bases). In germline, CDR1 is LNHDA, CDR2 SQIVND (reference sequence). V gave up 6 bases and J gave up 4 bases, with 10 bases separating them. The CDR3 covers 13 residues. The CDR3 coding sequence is TGTGCCAGTAGCTTTACAGGGAATCAGCCCCAGCATTTT. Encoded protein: CASSFTGNQPQHF.

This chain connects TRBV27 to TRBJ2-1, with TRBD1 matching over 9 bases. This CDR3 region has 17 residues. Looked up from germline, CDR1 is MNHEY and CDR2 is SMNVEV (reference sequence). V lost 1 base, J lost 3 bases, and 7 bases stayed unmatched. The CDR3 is CASSLYPGQGYYNEQFF. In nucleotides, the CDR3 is TGTGCCAGCAGTTTATACCCGGGACAGGGATACTACAATGAGCAGTTCTTC.

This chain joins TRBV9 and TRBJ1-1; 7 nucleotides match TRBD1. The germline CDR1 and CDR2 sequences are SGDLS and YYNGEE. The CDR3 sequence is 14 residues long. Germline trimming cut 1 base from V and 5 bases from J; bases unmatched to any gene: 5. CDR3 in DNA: TGTGCCAGCAGCGTAACCGACAGGGCGACTGAAGCTTTCTTT. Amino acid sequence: CASSVTDRATEAFF.

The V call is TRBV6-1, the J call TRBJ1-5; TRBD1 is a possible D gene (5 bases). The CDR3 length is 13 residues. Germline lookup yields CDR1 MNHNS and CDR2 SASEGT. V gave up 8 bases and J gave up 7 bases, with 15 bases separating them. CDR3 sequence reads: CASLGEGGQPQHF. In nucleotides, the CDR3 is TGTGCCAGCTTGGGGGAGGGAGGGCAGCCCCAGCATTTT.

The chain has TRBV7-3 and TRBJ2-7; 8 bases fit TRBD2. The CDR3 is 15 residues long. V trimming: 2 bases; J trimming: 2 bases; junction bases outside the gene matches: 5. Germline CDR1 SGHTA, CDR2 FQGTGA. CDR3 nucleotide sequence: TGTGCCAGCAGCTTATTTCCGGGGGGGGCCTACGAGCAGTACTTC. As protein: CASSLFPGGAYEQYF.

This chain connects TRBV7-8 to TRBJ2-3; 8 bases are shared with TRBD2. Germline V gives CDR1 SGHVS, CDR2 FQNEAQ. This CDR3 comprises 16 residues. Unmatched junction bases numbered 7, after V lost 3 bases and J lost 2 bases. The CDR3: CASSFFRTSHTDTQYF. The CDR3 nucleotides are TGTGCCAGCAGCTTTTTTCGGACTAGCCACACAGATACGCAGTATTTT. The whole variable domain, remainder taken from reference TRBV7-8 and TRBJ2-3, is GAGVSQSPRYKVAKRGQDVALRCDPISGHVSLFWYQQALGQGPEFLTYFQNEAQLDKSGLPSDRFFAERPEGSVSTLKIQRTQQEDSAVYLCASSFFRTSHTDTQYFGPGTRLTVL.

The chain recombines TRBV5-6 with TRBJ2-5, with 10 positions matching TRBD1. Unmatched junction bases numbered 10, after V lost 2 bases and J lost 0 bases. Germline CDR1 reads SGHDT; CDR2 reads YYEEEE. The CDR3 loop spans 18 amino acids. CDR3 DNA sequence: TGTGCCAGCAGCTTCGGGACAGGGGATGTGTGGCACCAAGAGACCCAGTACTTC. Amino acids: CASSFGTGDVWHQETQYF. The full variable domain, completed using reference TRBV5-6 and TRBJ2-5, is DAGVTQSPTHLIKTRGQQVTLRCSPKSGHDTVSWYQQALGQGPQFIFQYYEEEERQRGNFPDRFSGHQFPNYSSELNVNALLLGDSALYLCASSFGTGDVWHQETQYFGPGTRLLVL.

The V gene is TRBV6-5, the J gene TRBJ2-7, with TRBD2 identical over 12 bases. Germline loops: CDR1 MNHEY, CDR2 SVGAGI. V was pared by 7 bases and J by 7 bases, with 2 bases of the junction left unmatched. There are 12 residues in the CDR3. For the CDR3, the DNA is TGTGCCAGCAACGGACTAGCGGGAGAGCAGTACTTC. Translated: CASNGLAGEQYF.